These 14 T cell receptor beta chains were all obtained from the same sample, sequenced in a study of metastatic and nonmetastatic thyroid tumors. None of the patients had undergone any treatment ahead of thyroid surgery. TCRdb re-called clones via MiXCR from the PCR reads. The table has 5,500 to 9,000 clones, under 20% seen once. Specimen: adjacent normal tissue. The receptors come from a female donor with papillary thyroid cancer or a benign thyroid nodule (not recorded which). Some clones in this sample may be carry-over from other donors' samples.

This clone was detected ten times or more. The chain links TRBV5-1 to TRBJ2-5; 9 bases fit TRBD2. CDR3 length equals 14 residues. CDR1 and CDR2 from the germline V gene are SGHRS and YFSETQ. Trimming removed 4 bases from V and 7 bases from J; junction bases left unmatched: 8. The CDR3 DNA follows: TGCGCCAGCAGCGATAGCGGGAGCTCGGGGACCCAGTACTTC. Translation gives CASSDSGSSGTQYF. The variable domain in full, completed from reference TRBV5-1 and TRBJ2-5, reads KAGVTQTPRYLIKTRGQQVTLSCSPISGHRSVSWYQQTPGQGLQFLFEYFSETQRNKGNFPGRFSGRQFSNSRSEMNVSTLELGDSALYLCASSDSGSSGTQYFGPGTRLLVL.

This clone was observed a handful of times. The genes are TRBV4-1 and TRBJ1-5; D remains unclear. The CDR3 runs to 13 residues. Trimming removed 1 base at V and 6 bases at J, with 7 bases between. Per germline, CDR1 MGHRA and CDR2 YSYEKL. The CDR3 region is CASSQAVFQPQHF. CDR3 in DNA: TGCGCCAGCAGCCAAGCGGTATTTCAGCCCCAGCATTTT.

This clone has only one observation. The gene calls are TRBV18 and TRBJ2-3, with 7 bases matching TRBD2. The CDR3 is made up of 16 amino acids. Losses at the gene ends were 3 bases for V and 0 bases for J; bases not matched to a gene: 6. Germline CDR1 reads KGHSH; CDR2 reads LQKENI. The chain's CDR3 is CASSPLLSGSTDTQYF. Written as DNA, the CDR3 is TGTGCCAGCTCACCTCTCCTTAGCGGGAGCACAGATACGCAGTATTTT.

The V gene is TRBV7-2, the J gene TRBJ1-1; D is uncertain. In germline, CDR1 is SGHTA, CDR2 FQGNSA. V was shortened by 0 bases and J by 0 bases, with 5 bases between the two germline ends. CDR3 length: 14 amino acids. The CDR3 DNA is TGTGCCAGCAGCTTAGCGCGGGTGAACACTGAAGCTTTCTTT. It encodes CASSLARVNTEAFF. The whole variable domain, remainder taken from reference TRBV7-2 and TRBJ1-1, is GAGVSQSPSNKVTEKGKDVELRCDPISGHTALYWYRQSLGQGLEFLIYFQGNSAPDKSGLPSDRFSAERTGGSVSTLTIQRTQQEDSAVYLCASSLARVNTEAFFGQGTRLTVV.

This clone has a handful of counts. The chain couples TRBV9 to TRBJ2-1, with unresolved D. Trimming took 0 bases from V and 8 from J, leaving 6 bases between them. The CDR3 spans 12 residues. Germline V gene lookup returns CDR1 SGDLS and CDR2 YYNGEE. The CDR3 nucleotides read TGTGCCAGCAGCGTAGAAAAAGATGAGCAGTTCTTC. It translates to CASSVEKDEQFF.

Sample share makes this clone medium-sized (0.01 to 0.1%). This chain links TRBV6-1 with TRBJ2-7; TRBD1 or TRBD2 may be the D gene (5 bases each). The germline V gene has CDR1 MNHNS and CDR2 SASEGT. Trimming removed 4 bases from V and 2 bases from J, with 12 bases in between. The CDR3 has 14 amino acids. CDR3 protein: CASSASGRPYEQYF. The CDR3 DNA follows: TGTGCCAGCAGTGCCTCAGGGAGACCCTACGAGCAGTACTTC.

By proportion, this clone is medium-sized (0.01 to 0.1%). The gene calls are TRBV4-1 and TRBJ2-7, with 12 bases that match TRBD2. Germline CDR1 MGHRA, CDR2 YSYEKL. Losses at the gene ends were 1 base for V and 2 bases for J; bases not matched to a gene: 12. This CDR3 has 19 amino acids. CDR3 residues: CASSQVPRVPSGGAYEQYF. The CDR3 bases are TGCGCCAGCAGCCAAGTGCCAAGGGTCCCTAGCGGGGGGGCCTACGAGCAGTACTTC.

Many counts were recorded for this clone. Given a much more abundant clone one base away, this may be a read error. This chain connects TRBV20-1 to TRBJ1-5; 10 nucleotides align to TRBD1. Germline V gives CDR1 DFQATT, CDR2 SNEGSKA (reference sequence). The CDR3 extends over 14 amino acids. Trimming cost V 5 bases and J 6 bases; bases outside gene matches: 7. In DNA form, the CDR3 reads TGCAGTGCTGGTCGGACAGGGGGGAGTCAGCCCCAGCATTTT. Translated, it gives CSAGRTGGSQPQHF.

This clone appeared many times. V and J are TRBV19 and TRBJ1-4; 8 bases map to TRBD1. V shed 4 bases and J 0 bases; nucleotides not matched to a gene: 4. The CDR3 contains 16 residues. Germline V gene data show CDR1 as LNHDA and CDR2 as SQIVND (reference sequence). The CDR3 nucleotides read TGTGCCAGTAGTAACCTACAGGGGGCAACTAATGAAAAACTGTTTTTT. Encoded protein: CASSNLQGATNEKLFF.

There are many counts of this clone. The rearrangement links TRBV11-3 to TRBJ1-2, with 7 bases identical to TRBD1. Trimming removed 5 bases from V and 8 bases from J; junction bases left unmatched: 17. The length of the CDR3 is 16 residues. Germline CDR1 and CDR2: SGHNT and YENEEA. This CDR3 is CASSPGGGRTFFGYTF. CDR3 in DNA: TGTGCCAGCAGCCCAGGAGGGGGCAGGACCTTCTTCGGCTACACCTTC.

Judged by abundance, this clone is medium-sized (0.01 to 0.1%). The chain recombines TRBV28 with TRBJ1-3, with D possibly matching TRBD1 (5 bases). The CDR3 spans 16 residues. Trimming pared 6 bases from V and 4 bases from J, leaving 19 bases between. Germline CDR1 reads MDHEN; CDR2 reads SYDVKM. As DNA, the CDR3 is TGTGCCAGCAGCACCCTTAGGGGCGCCGGGGGAAACACCATATATTTT. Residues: CASSTLRGAGGNTIYF.

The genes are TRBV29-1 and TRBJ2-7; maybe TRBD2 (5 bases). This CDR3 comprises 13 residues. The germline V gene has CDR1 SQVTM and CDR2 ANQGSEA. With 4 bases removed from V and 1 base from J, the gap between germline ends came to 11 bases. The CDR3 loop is CSVGVRASYEQYF. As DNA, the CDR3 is TGCAGCGTTGGGGTGAGGGCGTCCTACGAGCAGTACTTC.

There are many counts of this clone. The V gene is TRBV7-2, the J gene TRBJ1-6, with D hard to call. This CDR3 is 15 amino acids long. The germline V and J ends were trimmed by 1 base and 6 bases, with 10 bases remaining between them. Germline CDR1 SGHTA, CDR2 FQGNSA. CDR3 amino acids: CASSLEAPTNSPLHF. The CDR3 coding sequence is TGTGCCAGCAGCTTAGAAGCCCCCACTAATTCACCCCTCCACTTT.

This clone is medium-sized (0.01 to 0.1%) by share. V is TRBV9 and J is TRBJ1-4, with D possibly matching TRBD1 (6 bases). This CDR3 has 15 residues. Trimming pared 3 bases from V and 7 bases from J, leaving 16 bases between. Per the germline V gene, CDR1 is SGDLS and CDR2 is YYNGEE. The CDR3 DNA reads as TGTGCCAGCAGCGGCGGGACATCGATCGGTGAAAAACTGTTTTTT. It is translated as CASSGGTSIGEKLFF.